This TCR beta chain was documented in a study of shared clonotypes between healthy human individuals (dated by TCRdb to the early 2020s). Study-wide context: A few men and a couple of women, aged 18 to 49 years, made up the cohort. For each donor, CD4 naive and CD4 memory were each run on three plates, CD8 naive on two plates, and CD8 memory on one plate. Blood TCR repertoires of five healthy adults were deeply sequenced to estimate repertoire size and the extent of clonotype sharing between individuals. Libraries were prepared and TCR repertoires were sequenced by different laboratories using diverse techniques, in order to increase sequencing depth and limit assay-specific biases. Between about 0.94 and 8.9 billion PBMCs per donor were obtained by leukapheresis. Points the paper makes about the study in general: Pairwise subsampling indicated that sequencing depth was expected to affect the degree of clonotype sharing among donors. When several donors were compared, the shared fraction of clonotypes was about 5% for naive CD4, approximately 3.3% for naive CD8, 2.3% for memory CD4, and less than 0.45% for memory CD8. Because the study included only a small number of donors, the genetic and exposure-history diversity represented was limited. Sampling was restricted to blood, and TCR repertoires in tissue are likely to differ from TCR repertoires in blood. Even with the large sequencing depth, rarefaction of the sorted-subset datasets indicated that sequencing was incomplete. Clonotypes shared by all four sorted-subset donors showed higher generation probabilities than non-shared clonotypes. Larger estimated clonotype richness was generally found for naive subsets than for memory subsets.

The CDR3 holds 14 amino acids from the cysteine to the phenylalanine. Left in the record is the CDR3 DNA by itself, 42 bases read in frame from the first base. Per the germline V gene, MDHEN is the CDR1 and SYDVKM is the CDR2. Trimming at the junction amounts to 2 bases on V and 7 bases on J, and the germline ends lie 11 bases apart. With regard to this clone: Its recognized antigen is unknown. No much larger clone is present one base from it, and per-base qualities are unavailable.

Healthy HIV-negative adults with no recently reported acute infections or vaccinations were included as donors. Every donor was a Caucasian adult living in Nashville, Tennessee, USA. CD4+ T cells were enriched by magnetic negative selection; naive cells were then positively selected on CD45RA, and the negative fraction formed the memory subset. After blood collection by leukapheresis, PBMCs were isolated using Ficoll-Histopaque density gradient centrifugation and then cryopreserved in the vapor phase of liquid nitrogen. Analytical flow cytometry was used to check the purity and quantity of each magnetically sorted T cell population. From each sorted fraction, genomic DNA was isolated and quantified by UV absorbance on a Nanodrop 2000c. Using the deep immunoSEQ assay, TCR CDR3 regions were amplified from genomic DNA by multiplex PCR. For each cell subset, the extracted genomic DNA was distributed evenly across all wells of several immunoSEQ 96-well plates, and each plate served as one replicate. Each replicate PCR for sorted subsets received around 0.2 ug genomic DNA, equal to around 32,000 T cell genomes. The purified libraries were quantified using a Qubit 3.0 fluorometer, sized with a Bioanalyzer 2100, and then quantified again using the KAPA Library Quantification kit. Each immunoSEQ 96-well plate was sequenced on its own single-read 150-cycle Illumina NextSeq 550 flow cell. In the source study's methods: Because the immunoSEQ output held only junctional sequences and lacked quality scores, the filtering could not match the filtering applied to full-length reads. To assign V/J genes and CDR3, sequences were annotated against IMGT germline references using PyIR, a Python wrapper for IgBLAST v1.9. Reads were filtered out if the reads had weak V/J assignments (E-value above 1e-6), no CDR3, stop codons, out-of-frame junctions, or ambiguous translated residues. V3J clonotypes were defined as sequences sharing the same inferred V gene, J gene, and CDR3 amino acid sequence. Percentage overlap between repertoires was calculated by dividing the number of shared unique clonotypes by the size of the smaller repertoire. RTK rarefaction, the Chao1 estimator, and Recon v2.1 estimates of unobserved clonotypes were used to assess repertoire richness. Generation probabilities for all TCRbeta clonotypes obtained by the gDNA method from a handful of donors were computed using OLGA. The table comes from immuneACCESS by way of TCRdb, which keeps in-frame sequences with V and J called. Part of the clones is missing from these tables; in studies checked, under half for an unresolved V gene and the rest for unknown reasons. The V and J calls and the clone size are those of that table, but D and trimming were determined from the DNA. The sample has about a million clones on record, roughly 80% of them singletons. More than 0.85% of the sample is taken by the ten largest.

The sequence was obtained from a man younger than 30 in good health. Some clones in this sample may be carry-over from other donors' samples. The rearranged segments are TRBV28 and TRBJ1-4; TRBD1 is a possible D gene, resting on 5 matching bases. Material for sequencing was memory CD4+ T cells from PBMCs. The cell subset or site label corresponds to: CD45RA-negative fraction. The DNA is TGTGCCAGCAGTTTAAGAGGGGTTAGTGAAAAACTGTTTTTT. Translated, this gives CASSLRGVSEKLFF. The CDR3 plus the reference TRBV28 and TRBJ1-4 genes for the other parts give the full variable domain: DVKVTQSSRYLVKRTGEKVFLECVQDMDHENMFWYRQDPGLGLRLIYFSYDVKMKEKGDIPEGYSVSREKKERFSLILESASTNQTSMYLCASSLRGVSEKLFFGSGTQLSVL.